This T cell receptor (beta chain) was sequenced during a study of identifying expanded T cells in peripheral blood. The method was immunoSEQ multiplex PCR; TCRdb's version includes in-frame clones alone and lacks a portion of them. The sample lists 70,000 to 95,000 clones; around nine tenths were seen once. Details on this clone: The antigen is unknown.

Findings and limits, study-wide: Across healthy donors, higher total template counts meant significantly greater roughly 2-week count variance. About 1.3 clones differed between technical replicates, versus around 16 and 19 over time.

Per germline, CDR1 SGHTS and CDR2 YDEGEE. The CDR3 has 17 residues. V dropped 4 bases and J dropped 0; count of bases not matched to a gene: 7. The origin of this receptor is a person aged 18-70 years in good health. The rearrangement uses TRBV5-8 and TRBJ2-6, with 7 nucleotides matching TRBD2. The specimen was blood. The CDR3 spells CASSQGLVVSGANVLTF. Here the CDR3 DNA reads TGTGCCAGCAGCCAAGGACTAGTTGTCTCTGGGGCCAACGTCCTGACTTTC.